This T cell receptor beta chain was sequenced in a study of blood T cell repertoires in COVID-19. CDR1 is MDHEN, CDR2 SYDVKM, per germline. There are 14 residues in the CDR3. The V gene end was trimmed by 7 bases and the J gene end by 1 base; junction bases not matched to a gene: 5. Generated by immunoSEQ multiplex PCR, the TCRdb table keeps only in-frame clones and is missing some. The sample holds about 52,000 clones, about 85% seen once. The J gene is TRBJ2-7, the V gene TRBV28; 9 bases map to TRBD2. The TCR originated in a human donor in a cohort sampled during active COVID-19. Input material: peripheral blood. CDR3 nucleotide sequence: TGTGCCAGCACCTTAGCGGGAGAGTCCTACGAGCAGTACTTC. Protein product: CASTLAGESYEQYF.